Following are 24 T cell receptor beta chains from one sample sequenced in a study of cytomegalovirus exposure and HLA in healthy donors. Amplification used 60 Vbeta primers and 13 Jbeta primers. Some clones are missing from TCRdb's copy, which holds only in-frame ones; the method was immunoSEQ multiplex PCR. The sample records about 150,000 clones, more than 75% being singletons. Sequencing input: PBMCs. The receptors come from a middle-aged woman in good health and CMV-seropositive.

The CDR3 sequence: CASSPSVAGGFPYF. In DNA, the CDR3 is TGTGCCAGCAGCCCTTCAGTAGCGGGGGGATTTCCGTATTTT. This chain links TRBV7-9 with TRBJ2-3; TRBD2 matches at 10 bases. V shed 5 bases, J shed 14 bases, and the junction held 13 bases outside the gene matches. This CDR3 comprises 14 residues. CDR1 and CDR2 (germline): SEHNR, FQNEAQ (reference sequence).

This clone came up once. The chain combines TRBV6-1 with TRBJ1-5, with TRBD1 matching over 10 bases. Looked up from germline, CDR1 is MNHNS and CDR2 is SASEGT. The junction had 4 bases not matched to a gene; V was cut back by 2 bases and J by 3 bases. The CDR3 contains 16 residues. The CDR3 sequence: CASSEYGTGDNQPQHF. Written as DNA, the CDR3 is TGTGCCAGCAGTGAATATGGGACAGGGGACAATCAGCCCCAGCATTTT.

The chain carries TRBV9 and TRBJ2-3, with D possibly matching TRBD2 (6 bases). From germline, CDR1 is SGDLS and CDR2 YYNGEE. The CDR3 runs to 16 residues. The V gene lost 0 bases and the J gene lost 1 base, with 12 bases spanning the gap. The CDR3 protein is CASSVELRGRTDTQYF. The CDR3 bases are TGTGCCAGCAGCGTAGAGTTGCGGGGCCGCACAGATACGCAGTATTTT.

This sequence joins TRBV5-1 and TRBJ2-1, with TRBD2 matching over 11 bases. Trimming took 0 bases from V and 6 from J; bases not matched to a gene: 2. There are 15 residues in the CDR3. CDR1 is SGHRS, CDR2 YFSETQ, per germline. The CDR3 nucleotides are TGCGCCAGCAGCTTGGTACTAGCGGGAGCCAATGAGCAGTTCTTC. Translating gives CASSLVLAGANEQFF. The variable domain in full, completed from reference TRBV5-1 and TRBJ2-1, reads KAGVTQTPRYLIKTRGQQVTLSCSPISGHRSVSWYQQTPGQGLQFLFEYFSETQRNKGNFPGRFSGRQFSNSRSEMNVSTLELGDSALYLCASSLVLAGANEQFFGPGTRLTVL.

The CDR3 sequence: CASTKGVLAGGPTTYEQYF. As DNA, the CDR3 is TGTGCCAGCACCAAAGGTGTGCTAGCGGGAGGACCAACCACCTACGAGCAGTACTTC. The gene calls are TRBV21-1 and TRBJ2-7; whether TRBD2, the table's D call, matches the DNA was not checked. TRBV21-1 is flagged as a pseudogene. This CDR3 region has 19 residues.

This chain links TRBV28 with TRBJ2-3, with 11 positions matching TRBD1. V lost 3 bases to trimming and J lost 3 bases; unmatched junction nucleotides: 2. The CDR3 has 15 residues. Germline CDR1 MDHEN, CDR2 SYDVKM. CDR3 nucleotides: TGTGCCAGCAGTTTGGACAGGGGGCTGACAGATACGCAGTATTTT. This codes for CASSLDRGLTDTQYF.

In its sample, this clone was seen once. This sequence joins TRBV5-1 and TRBJ1-2; 9 nucleotides align to TRBD1. Germline CDR1 reads SGHRS; CDR2 reads YFSETQ. The CDR3 spans 19 residues. Germline trimming cut 4 bases from V and 5 bases from J; bases unmatched to any gene: 21. The CDR3 sequence is CASSDVLKDRGRPRYGYTF. The CDR3, as DNA: TGCGCCAGCAGCGACGTTTTAAAGGACAGGGGACGTCCCAGGTATGGCTACACCTTC.

The genes are TRBV18 and TRBJ2-7; 10 bases fit TRBD1. J gave up 1 base and V 4 bases, and 4 bases lay outside the gene matches. Germline V gene sequence: CDR1 KGHSH, CDR2 LQKENI. The CDR3 is 15 amino acids. Here the CDR3 DNA reads TGTGCCAGCTCACTTGGGACAGGGGCATCCTACGAGCAGTACTTC. Residues: CASSLGTGASYEQYF.

The chain recombines TRBV7-9 with TRBJ2-7; D is undetermined. The V gene's germline CDR1 is SEHNR and CDR2 FQNEAQ (reference sequence). The CDR3 extends over 12 amino acids. Between the trimmed V and J ends, which lost 5 bases and 4 bases, there was a span of 9 bases. CDR3 nucleotides: TGTGCCAGCAGCAATCCAAATTACGAGCAGTACTTC. It is translated as CASSNPNYEQYF.

The gene calls are TRBV29-1 and TRBJ2-3; 7 bases match TRBD2. Germline CDR1 reads SQVTM; CDR2 reads ANQGSEA. The CDR3 covers 14 residues. With V trimmed by 3 bases and J by 4 bases, 7 bases remained unmatched. The CDR3 region has the DNA TGCAGCGTTGAGGTGGGAGGGCAGGCAGATACGCAGTATTTT. Encoded protein: CSVEVGGQADTQYF.

This clone has a handful of counts. This rearrangement joins TRBV7-2 to TRBJ2-2; 13 nucleotides match TRBD2. From germline, CDR1 is SGHTA and CDR2 FQGNSA. The CDR3 spans 16 residues. V lost 5 bases, J lost 6 bases, and 6 bases stayed unmatched. CDR3 DNA sequence: TGTGCCAGCAGCCTCGGACTAGCGGGAGCATCCGGGGAGCTGTTTTTT. It encodes CASSLGLAGASGELFF.

The V gene is TRBV9, the J gene TRBJ2-1, with D perhaps matching TRBD2 (5 bases). Trimming pared 1 base from V and 5 bases from J, leaving 22 bases between. CDR3 length: 18 amino acids. Germline V gene data show CDR1 as SGDLS and CDR2 as YYNGEE. The CDR3 protein is CASSVTPGSRPYDNEQFF. Written as DNA, the CDR3 is TGTGCCAGCAGCGTAACGCCGGGGTCACGACCGTATGACAATGAGCAGTTCTTC.

The V and J genes are TRBV30 and TRBJ2-7; 7 bases agree with TRBD2. Germline trimming cut 0 bases from V and 6 bases from J; bases unmatched to any gene: 8. Germline V gene sequence: CDR1 GTSNPN, CDR2 SVGIG (reference sequence). This CDR3 is 14 amino acids long. CDR3 DNA sequence: TGTGCCTGGAGTGTGGGAGGGACCACCCCCGAGCAGTACTTC. Translated, it gives CAWSVGGTTPEQYF.

The chain uses TRBV19 and TRBJ1-5; D not certain. Per germline, CDR1 LNHDA and CDR2 SQIVND (reference sequence). V lost 7 bases and J lost 0, with 13 bases in between. CDR3 size: 15 residues. The CDR3, as DNA: TGTGCCAGTAAAGGTCTGGAGAATAGCAATCAGCCCCAGCATTTT. Amino acid sequence: CASKGLENSNQPQHF.

The chain has TRBV7-8 and TRBJ1-1, with 8 bases identical to TRBD1. The CDR3 is 14 amino acids. Losses at the gene ends were 5 bases for V and 7 bases for J; bases not matched to a gene: 9. The germline gives CDR1 SGHVS, CDR2 FQNEAQ. The CDR3 nucleotides are TGTGCCAGCAGCGGATTGCAGGGGGCCAGTGAAGCTTTCTTT. This encodes CASSGLQGASEAFF. The variable domain in full, with the rest retrieved from reference TRBV7-8 and TRBJ1-1, is GAGVSQSPRYKVAKRGQDVALRCDPISGHVSLFWYQQALGQGPEFLTYFQNEAQLDKSGLPSDRFFAERPEGSVSTLKIQRTQQEDSAVYLCASSGLQGASEAFFGQGTRLTVV.

This chain links TRBV27 with TRBJ1-4, with D uncertain. The germline V gene has CDR1 MNHEY and CDR2 SMNVEV (reference sequence). Trimming shortened V by 7 bases and J by 2 bases, and 14 bases separated the two germline ends. This CDR3 is built from 15 residues. The CDR3 here is CASTLTGSTNEKLFF. CDR3 DNA sequence: TGTGCCAGCACTCTCACCGGGTCGACTAATGAAAAACTGTTTTTT.

On this clone: The same CDR3 arises from other DNA sequences in this sample as well. The chain has TRBV7-6 and TRBJ1-5; D uncertain. The ends were cut back, 5 bases at V and 1 base at J, with 9 bases in the middle. This CDR3 contains 14 residues. CDR1 is SGHVS and CDR2 is FNYEAQ in the germline V gene. CDR3 sequence: CASSRTESNQPQHF. CDR3 in DNA: TGTGCCAGCAGCCGCACAGAGAGCAATCAGCCCCAGCATTTT.

The V call is TRBV5-1, the J call TRBJ1-3; TRBD1 aligns across 10 bases. Germline CDR1 is SGHRS and CDR2 is YFSETQ. Trimming at V came to 0 bases and at J to 1 base, leaving 7 bases not matched to a gene. There are 18 residues in the CDR3. The CDR3: CASSLETGGGFSGNTIYF. The CDR3 DNA is TGCGCCAGCAGCTTGGAGACAGGGGGCGGCTTTTCTGGAAACACCATATATTTT.

The rearrangement uses TRBV28 and TRBJ1-4, with 8 bases matching TRBD1. V was clipped by 3 bases and J by 3 bases; unmatched bases: 21. The germline V gene encodes CDR1 MDHEN and CDR2 SYDVKM. The CDR3 is made up of 21 amino acids. In DNA form, the CDR3 reads TGTGCCAGCAGTTTTCTACTACTACGACGACAGGGGTCCCCCGCTAATGAAAAACTGTTTTTT. Translating gives CASSFLLLRRQGSPANEKLFF.

This clone has more than one count but fewer than ten. The genes are TRBV4-2 and TRBJ2-2; maybe TRBD1 (6 bases). Deletions cut 0 bases from V and 1 base from J, with 18 bases between. CDR1 and CDR2 from the germline V gene are LGHNA and YNFKEQ. The CDR3 loop spans 19 amino acids. This CDR3 reads CASSQDRTVPGWNTGELFF. The CDR3 bases are TGTGCCAGCAGCCAAGACCGGACAGTTCCGGGGTGGAACACCGGGGAGCTGTTTTTT.

The V call is TRBV6-6, the J call TRBJ2-3; D perhaps matches TRBD1 (5 bases). The CDR3 covers 16 residues. Germline CDR1 and CDR2: MNHNY and SVGAGI (reference sequence). Trimming left V 5 bases short and J 4 bases short, with 19 bases between. The CDR3 DNA is TGTGCCAGCAGTCGAACGGGCACCGAAGGGGCAGATACGCAGTATTTT. Amino acids: CASSRTGTEGADTQYF.

V gene TRBV6-6 combines with J gene TRBJ1-2, with 10 bases fitting TRBD1. Germline-derived CDR1 and CDR2 are MNHNY and SVGAGI (reference sequence). J was trimmed by 4 bases and V by 5 bases; bases with no gene match: 7. The CDR3 consists of 15 residues. CDR3 DNA: TGTGCCAGCAGTCTCGGGACAGGGGCATTCTATGGCTACACCTTC. It codes for CASSLGTGAFYGYTF.

The chain is built from TRBV6-5 and TRBJ2-5; D is undetermined. CDR3 length: 11 amino acids. CDR1 and CDR2 from the germline V gene are MNHEY and SVGAGI. Trimming stripped 5 bases from V and 4 bases from J, with 5 bases between. CDR3 residues: CASSRAETQYF. The CDR3 bases are TGTGCCAGCAGTAGAGCAGAGACCCAGTACTTC.

In the case of this clone: This specimen includes other DNA sequences encoding the same CDR3. The rearrangement uses TRBV6-5 and TRBJ1-1, with 7 bases fitting TRBD1. CDR3 size: 14 residues. Per the germline V gene, CDR1 is MNHEY and CDR2 is SVGAGI. The V segment lost 5 bases and the J segment 4 bases; nucleotides outside the gene matches: 7. CDR3 protein: CASSETGYGTEAFF. The CDR3 DNA reads as TGTGCCAGCAGTGAGACAGGGTATGGCACTGAAGCTTTCTTT.